The sequence of this T cell receptor beta chain was determined in a study of response to subunit inactivated influenza vaccine (dated by TCRdb to the late 2010s). Turning to the overall study: The study used deep quantitative T cell receptor repertoire profiling to track responses to a trivalent subunit inactivated influenza vaccine.

What the study reported, not specific to this receptor: The authors suggested that each seasonal influenza vaccination may recruit only a limited number of new T cells.

Reading from cysteine to phenylalanine, the CDR3 counts 17 amino acids. Left in the record is the CDR3 DNA by itself, 51 bases read in frame from the first base. CDR1 and CDR2 are read off the germline V gene as SGHAT and FQNNGV. Trimming takes 1 base off V and 2 bases off J; junction bases not matched to a gene: 4. The protocol used for the library was RT-PCR. The run used an Illumina HiSeq 2500. The public reads were quality trimmed at Q25 with fastp and then assembled into clones with MiXCR by TCRdb, keeping productive beta chains. Each CDR3 protein appears once, grouped with its most common genes and DNA. The sample table shows approximately 250,000 distinct CDR3 sequences, and 12% are seen once. 7.5% to 10% of the sample is taken by the ten largest. There are many counts of this clonotype. Its antigen is currently not known. Nothing much larger sits one base from this clone, and base qualities are not available.

The specimen comprised non-naive T cells sorted from PBMCs, sampled approximately 15 days before vaccination. Taken with the paper, the label for cell subset or site translates to: memory T cell fraction. The receptor was derived from a man aged 50 to 60 who received an inactivated influenza vaccine. Donor details come from another sample of the same person, matched by shared clones. The chain is encoded by TRBV11-2 joined to TRBJ2-2; 10 bases in between match TRBD2. The CDR3 in this case is CASSLGSSGGNTGELFF. The DNA reads as follows: TGTGCCAGCAGCTTAGGTTCTAGCGGGGGTAACACCGGGGAGCTGTTTTTT.